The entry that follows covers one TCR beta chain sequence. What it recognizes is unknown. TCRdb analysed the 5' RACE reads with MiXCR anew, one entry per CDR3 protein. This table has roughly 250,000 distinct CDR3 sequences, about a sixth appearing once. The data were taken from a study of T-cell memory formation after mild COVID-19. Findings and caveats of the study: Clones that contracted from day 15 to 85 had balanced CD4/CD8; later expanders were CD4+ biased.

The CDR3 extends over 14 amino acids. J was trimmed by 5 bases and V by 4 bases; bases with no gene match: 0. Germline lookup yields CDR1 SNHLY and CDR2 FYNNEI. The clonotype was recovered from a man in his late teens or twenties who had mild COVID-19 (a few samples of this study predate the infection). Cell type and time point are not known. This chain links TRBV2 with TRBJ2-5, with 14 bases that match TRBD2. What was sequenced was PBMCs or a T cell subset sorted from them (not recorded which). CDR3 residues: CASSGTSGGETQYF. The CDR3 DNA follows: TGTGCCAGCAGTGGGACTAGCGGGGGGGAGACCCAGTACTTC. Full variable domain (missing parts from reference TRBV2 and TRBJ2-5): EPEVTQTPSHQVTQMGQEVILRCVPISNHLYFYWYRQILGQKVEFLVSFYNNEISEKSEIFDDQFSVERPDGSNFTLKIRSTKLEDSAMYFCASSGTSGGETQYFGPGTRLLVL.